This TCR beta chain was captured by sequencing in a study of shared clonotypes between healthy human individuals. In the study overall: Donors had three CD4 naive, three CD4 memory, two CD8 naive and one CD8 memory plate apiece.

V was shortened by 8 bases and J by 4 bases, with 8 bases between the two germline ends. The CDR3 sequence is 11 residues long. Germline V lookup: CDR1 MDHEN, CDR2 SYDVKM. Sequencing used immunoSEQ multiplex PCR; TCRdb keeps in-frame clones, though not all of them. The sample records around 1,000,000 clones, about 80% being singletons. Partitioning of CD4+ cells yielded a CD45RA+ naive subset and a CD45RA-negative memory subset. Sequencing was performed on memory CD4+ T cells from PBMCs. The subset here: CD45RA-negative fraction. The sequence came from a man between 18 and 29 years old in good health. Some clones in this sample may be carry-over from other donors' samples. The J gene is TRBJ1-2, the V gene TRBV28, with D unresolved. CDR3: CASSNTYGYTF. CDR3 sequence (DNA): TGTGCCAGCTCGAACACCTATGGCTACACCTTC.